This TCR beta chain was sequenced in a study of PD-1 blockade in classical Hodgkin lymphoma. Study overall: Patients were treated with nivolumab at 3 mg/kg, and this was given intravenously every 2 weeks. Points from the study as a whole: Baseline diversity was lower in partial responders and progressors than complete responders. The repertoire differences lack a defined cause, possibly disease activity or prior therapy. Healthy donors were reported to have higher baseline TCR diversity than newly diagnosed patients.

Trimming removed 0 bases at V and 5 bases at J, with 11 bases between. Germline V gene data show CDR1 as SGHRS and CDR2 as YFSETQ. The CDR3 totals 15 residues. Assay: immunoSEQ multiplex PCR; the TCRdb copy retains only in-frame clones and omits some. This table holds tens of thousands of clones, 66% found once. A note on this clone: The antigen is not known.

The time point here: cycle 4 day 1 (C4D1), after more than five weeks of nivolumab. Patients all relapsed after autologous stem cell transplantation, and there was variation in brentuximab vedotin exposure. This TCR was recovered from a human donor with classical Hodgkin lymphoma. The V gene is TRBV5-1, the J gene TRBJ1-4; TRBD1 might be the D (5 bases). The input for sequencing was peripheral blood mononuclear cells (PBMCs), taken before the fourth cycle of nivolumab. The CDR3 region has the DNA TGCGCCAGCAGCTTGGTCACTGGGGCCAATGAAAAACTGTTTTTT. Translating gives CASSLVTGANEKLFF.